Following are 31 T cell receptor beta chains from one sample sequenced in a study of cytomegalovirus exposure and HLA in healthy donors. Researchers ran the PCR with 60 Vbeta and 13 Jbeta primers. The table came from immunoSEQ multiplex PCR; TCRdb's copy has only in-frame clones and leaves some out. The table shows a few hundred thousand clones, with under 80% occurring only once. The sample consisted of PBMCs. These receptors were collected from a woman aged 25-40 years in good health and CMV-seronegative.

The CDR3 nucleotides are TGTGCCAGCAGCCCCCCGACAGGGGGCGGGGACACTGAAGCTTTCTTT. This gives the protein CASSPPTGGGDTEAFF. The chain recombines TRBV7-9 with TRBJ1-1, with 10 bases aligning to TRBD1. J gave up 3 bases and V 5 bases, and 9 bases lay outside the gene matches. Germline V lookup: CDR1 SEHNR, CDR2 FQNEAQ (reference sequence). This CDR3 comprises 16 residues.

In this sample, this clone turned up a few times. The chain couples TRBV13 to TRBJ2-7; 13 bases agree with TRBD2. The CDR3 sequence is 15 residues long. Looked up from germline, CDR1 is PRHDT and CDR2 is FYEKMQ (reference sequence). Trimming cost V 5 bases and J 2 bases; bases outside gene matches: 3. The CDR3 DNA reads TGTGCCAGCAGCGCGGGACTAGCGGGAACCTACGAGCAGTACTTC. Translating it yields CASSAGLAGTYEQYF. The full variable domain, in which reference TRBV13 and TRBJ2-7 provide the parts outside the CDR3, is AAGVIQSPRHLIKEKRETATLKCYPIPRHDTVYWYQQGPGQDPQFLISFYEKMQSDKGSIPDRFSAQQFSDYHSELNMSSLELGDSALYFCASSAGLAGTYEQYFGPGTRLTVT.

The V call is TRBV11-3, the J call TRBJ2-1, with 8 bases fitting TRBD2. CDR1 is SGHNT and CDR2 is YENEEA in the germline V gene. The CDR3 sequence is 14 residues long. The J segment lost 6 bases and the V segment lost 2 bases, leaving 3 bases of the junction unmatched. This CDR3 reads CASSLSSGVNEQFF. For the CDR3, the DNA is TGTGCCAGCAGCTTAAGTAGCGGGGTCAATGAGCAGTTCTTC.

The V call is TRBV6-1, the J call TRBJ1-2; 7 bases agree with TRBD1. The CDR3 is 15 amino acids. The germline gives CDR1 MNHNS, CDR2 SASEGT. Trimming at V came to 7 bases and at J to 1 base, leaving 9 bases not matched to a gene. The CDR3 is CASTGTETFNYGYTF. The CDR3 nucleotides read TGTGCCAGCACGGGGACAGAAACATTTAACTATGGCTACACCTTC.

This clone was observed a handful of times. This chain uses TRBV7-6 with TRBJ1-1; unclear D gene. The CDR3 extends over 13 amino acids. CDR1 SGHVS and CDR2 FNYEAQ come from the germline V gene. Trimming stripped 2 bases from V and 1 base from J, with 5 bases between. DNA of the CDR3: TGTGCCAGCAGCTTAAGCGGGAACACTGAAGCTTTCTTT. This translates into CASSLSGNTEAFF.

CDR3 sequence (DNA): TGTGCCAGCAGCCCGGGAAGCGGACGCTACAATGAGCAGTTCTTC. It is translated as CASSPGSGRYNEQFF. This sequence joins TRBV7-9 and TRBJ2-1; TRBD2 is a possible D gene (5 bases). Trimming removed 5 bases at V and 3 bases at J, with 14 bases between. Germline V gene sequence: CDR1 SEHNR, CDR2 FQNEAQ (reference sequence). The CDR3 runs to 15 residues.

The chain joins TRBV6-6 to TRBJ1-5, with TRBD1 matching over 10 bases. This CDR3 has 15 amino acids. Germline CDR1 is MNHNY and CDR2 is SVGAGI (reference sequence). V lost 6 bases, J lost 3 bases, and 5 bases stayed unmatched. For the CDR3, the DNA is TGTGCCAGCAGCCCGACAGGGGGCTTCAATCAGCCCCAGCATTTT. This codes for CASSPTGGFNQPQHF.

This chain joins TRBV7-3 and TRBJ1-1, with 10 nucleotides matching TRBD1. Germline CDR1 reads SGHTA; CDR2 reads FQGTGA. The CDR3 consists of 15 residues. V lost 5 bases, J lost 0 bases, and 3 bases stayed unmatched. For the CDR3, the DNA is TGTGCCAGCAGCCCGGGACAGGGGATGAACACTGAAGCTTTCTTT. Translated: CASSPGQGMNTEAFF.

This clone has just a few counts. The chain links TRBV27 to TRBJ1-2; TRBD1 aligns across 11 bases. Germline lookup yields CDR1 MNHEY and CDR2 SMNVEV (reference sequence). After removal of 5 bases from V and 4 bases from J, the junction contained 6 bases not matched to a gene. The CDR3 runs to 15 residues. This CDR3 reads CASSPGTGGFYGYTF. CDR3 nucleotide sequence: TGTGCCAGCAGTCCAGGGACAGGGGGTTTCTATGGCTACACCTTC.

The chain employs TRBV7-6 and TRBJ2-1; D might be TRBD2 (7 bases). Trimming shortened V by 1 base and J by 9 bases, and 13 bases separated the two germline ends. Germline loops: CDR1 SGHVS, CDR2 FNYEAQ. The CDR3 is 14 residues long. The chain's CDR3 is CASSLVAGAGEQFF. CDR3 sequence (DNA): TGTGCCAGCAGCTTAGTGGCGGGGGCGGGTGAGCAGTTCTTC.

Remarks on this clone: Other nucleotide sequences in the sample specify the same CDR3. The V and J genes are TRBV4-1 and TRBJ1-5, with D unresolved. Germline V gives CDR1 MGHRA, CDR2 YSYEKL. Trimming took off 1 base at V and 7 bases at J, with 17 bases between the two ends. This CDR3 has 16 amino acids. The CDR3 sequence: CASSQVTTSRGQPQHF. The CDR3 bases are TGCGCCAGCAGCCAAGTGACGACCTCACGAGGACAGCCCCAGCATTTT.

The rearrangement joins TRBV29-1 to TRBJ1-1; D is possibly TRBD1 (5 bases). This CDR3 contains 13 residues. V was pared by 7 bases and J by 1 base, with 13 bases between. Germline lookup yields CDR1 SQVTM and CDR2 ANQGSEA. The chain's CDR3 is CSGAEGANTEAFF. The CDR3, as DNA: TGCAGCGGGGCCGAAGGGGCGAACACTGAAGCTTTCTTT.

The CDR3 bases are TGTGCCAGCAGCTGGGGGGAGAACCGAGCTTTCTTT. Protein: CASSWGENRAFF. The chain couples TRBV7-9 to TRBJ1-1, with TRBD1 as a possible D gene (5 bases). Trimming cost V 4 bases and J 10 bases, with 13 bases left between them. The CDR3 runs 12 residues. Germline-derived CDR1 and CDR2 are SEHNR and FQNEAQ (reference sequence).

The chain joins TRBV10-3 to TRBJ2-7, with 9 bases aligning to TRBD1. J was trimmed by 3 bases and V by 8 bases; bases with no gene match: 5. CDR3 length: 13 residues. Germline CDR1 and CDR2: ENHRY and SYGVKD. The CDR3 loop is CAIGGQGYYEQYF. DNA for the CDR3: TGTGCCATCGGGGGACAGGGATACTACGAGCAGTACTTC.

This rearrangement joins TRBV7-6 to TRBJ2-3; tentative D call: TRBD2 (5 bases). V shed 3 bases and J shed 6 bases, with 10 bases lying between them. Germline assignment: CDR1 SGHVS and CDR2 FNYEAQ. There are 13 residues in the CDR3. The CDR3 DNA is TGTGCCAGCAGCTTGGGCGACTACGATACGCAGTATTTT. Residues: CASSLGDYDTQYF.

J is TRBJ2-7 and V is TRBV27, with D perhaps TRBD2 (6 bases). V lost 0 bases and J lost 6, with 12 bases in between. This CDR3 contains 14 residues. The germline CDR1 and CDR2 sequences are MNHEY and SMNVEV (reference sequence). The CDR3 nucleotides are TGTGCCAGCAGTTTATCCCTGACTAGTTCCGAGCAGTACTTC. It yields the protein CASSLSLTSSEQYF.

The rearrangement links TRBV7-3 to TRBJ2-2; 8 bases are a match to TRBD2. The germline gives CDR1 SGHTA, CDR2 FQGTGA. The trim removed 5 bases at V and 5 bases at J, leaving 10 bases unmatched. The CDR3 is 16 amino acids. Here the CDR3 reads CASSPDLAGFTGELFF. The CDR3 DNA reads as TGTGCCAGCAGCCCCGATCTAGCGGGTTTTACCGGGGAGCTGTTTTTT. The full variable domain, completed using reference TRBV7-3 and TRBJ2-2, is GAGVSQTPSNKVTEKGKYVELRCDPISGHTALYWYRQSLGQGPEFLIYFQGTGAADDSGLPNDRFFAVRPEGSVSTLKIQRTERGDSAVYLCASSPDLAGFTGELFFGEGSRLTVL.

The chain has TRBV18 and TRBJ1-5; D gene uncertain. V was cut by 4 bases and J by 5 bases, with 15 bases left in between. Germline V CDR1 and CDR2: KGHSH, LQKENI. The CDR3 loop spans 15 amino acids. The CDR3 is CASSLMRTEYQPQHF. In DNA form, the CDR3 reads TGTGCCAGCTCACTAATGAGGACTGAATATCAGCCCCAGCATTTT.

The V call is TRBV18, the J call TRBJ1-2; 7 bases are shared with TRBD1. Germline V gene data show CDR1 as KGHSH and CDR2 as LQKENI. Trimming took 7 bases from V and 8 from J; bases not matched to a gene: 7. This CDR3 is 12 amino acids long. CDR3 region: CASLDRLQGYTF. The CDR3 region has the DNA TGTGCCAGCTTGGACAGGCTCCAGGGCTACACCTTC.

This clone was detected a few times. The chain carries TRBV6-1 and TRBJ1-5; TRBD1 is a possible D gene (6 bases). This CDR3 spans 13 amino acids. Trimming left V 5 bases short and J 5 bases short, with 10 bases between. Germline V gene data show CDR1 as MNHNS and CDR2 as SASEGT. The CDR3 region is CASSSNRDQPQHF. The CDR3 DNA is TGTGCCAGCAGTTCCAACAGGGATCAGCCCCAGCATTTT.

This CDR3 reads CASSLSTVMNTEAFF. The CDR3 DNA is TGTGCCAGCAGCCTTTCGACAGTGATGAACACTGAAGCTTTCTTT. The chain uses TRBV7-3 and TRBJ1-1; possible D gene TRBD1, 5 bases. The germline V and J ends were trimmed by 5 bases and 0 bases, with 13 bases remaining between them. CDR3 length: 15 amino acids. Germline CDR1 SGHTA, CDR2 FQGTGA.

This clone was detected a few times. V usage is TRBV11-3 and J usage is TRBJ1-2; 9 positions match TRBD1. The J segment lost 4 bases and the V segment lost 3 bases, leaving 3 bases of the junction unmatched. Germline CDR1 is SGHNT and CDR2 is YENEEA. CDR3 length: 14 amino acids. CDR3 amino acids: CASSFGQGSYGYTF. The CDR3 region has the DNA TGTGCCAGCAGCTTCGGACAGGGGTCCTATGGCTACACCTTC. Filled out from reference TRBV11-3 and TRBJ1-2, the complete variable domain reads EAGVVQSPRYKIIEKKQPVAFWCNPISGHNTLYWYLQNLGQGPELLIRYENEEAVDDSQLPKDRFSAERLKGVDSTLKIQPAELGDSAVYLCASSFGQGSYGYTFGSGTRLTVV.

V usage is TRBV6-5 and J usage is TRBJ1-6; D uncertain. CDR1 is MNHEY and CDR2 is SVGAGI in the germline V gene. V gave up 5 bases and J gave up 9 bases, with 8 bases separating them. The CDR3 has 12 residues. CDR3 amino acids: CASSEPGSPLHF. The CDR3 bases are TGTGCCAGCAGTGAACCAGGTTCACCCCTCCACTTT.

This chain joins TRBV6-6 and TRBJ2-7, with 8 nucleotides matching TRBD1. V shed 8 bases, J shed 6 bases, and the junction held 6 bases outside the gene matches. The CDR3 totals 12 residues. Germline CDR1 and CDR2: MNHNY and SVGAGI (reference sequence). This CDR3 is CASLDRVGEQYF. The CDR3 coding sequence is TGTGCCAGCTTGGACAGGGTGGGCGAGCAGTACTTC.

This clone came up a few times. The rearrangement links TRBV5-1 to TRBJ2-1; TRBD2 matches 8 bases. Germline loops: CDR1 SGHRS, CDR2 YFSETQ. V was clipped by 5 bases and J by 3 bases; unmatched bases: 7. The CDR3 has 15 residues. The CDR3 sequence is CASSPLAGGYNEQFF. CDR3 bases: TGCGCCAGCAGTCCTCTTGCGGGGGGCTACAATGAGCAGTTCTTC. Supplemented by reference TRBV5-1 and TRBJ2-1, the full variable domain reads KAGVTQTPRYLIKTRGQQVTLSCSPISGHRSVSWYQQTPGQGLQFLFEYFSETQRNKGNFPGRFSGRQFSNSRSEMNVSTLELGDSALYLCASSPLAGGYNEQFFGPGTRLTVL.

The chain joins TRBV7-9 to TRBJ2-3, with a possible D match to TRBD2 (6 bases). This CDR3 has 17 amino acids. V was cut by 5 bases and J by 6 bases, with 24 bases left in between. Per germline, CDR1 SEHNR and CDR2 FQNEAQ (reference sequence). In DNA form, the CDR3 reads TGTGCCAGCAGCCCGAATCTTAGCGGAGGCCCCCCCGATACGCAGTATTTT. It specifies CASSPNLSGGPPDTQYF.

This clone showed up just once. The rearrangement links TRBV4-2 to TRBJ1-1; 9 nucleotides match TRBD1. CDR3 length: 17 residues. V lost 1 base and J lost 1; bases outside the gene matches: 7. Germline CDR1 reads LGHNA; CDR2 reads YNFKEQ. DNA of the CDR3: TGTGCCAGCAGCCAAGGGAATACAGGGGGCAAGAACACTGAAGCTTTCTTT. The encoded protein is CASSQGNTGGKNTEAFF.

With respect to this clone: A read error may account for a junction end that differs from germline. The chain carries TRBV5-1 and TRBJ1-2, with D hard to call. Germline lookup yields CDR1 SGHRS and CDR2 YFSETQ. This CDR3 contains 14 residues. This CDR3 reads CASSSGRGGSSYSF. The CDR3, as DNA: TGCGCCAGCAGCTCTGGTCGGGGAGGGAGTAGCTACTCCTTC.

Comment on this clone: One end of the junction does not line up with germline, which may come from a read error. Other DNA sequences in the same sample also yield this CDR3. V usage is TRBV25-1 and J usage is TRBJ2-7; possibly TRBD1 for D (5 bases). This CDR3 is built from 13 residues. CDR1 and CDR2 (germline): MGHDK, SYGVNS. The CDR3 here is CASTSDNSYEQYF. CDR3 sequence (DNA): TGCGCCAGCACCTCGGACAACTCCTACGAGCAGTACTTC.

CDR3 nucleotide sequence: TGTGCCACCAGCTTTTTACCGCCCTCGGACACTGAAGCTTTCTTT. Encoded protein: CATSFLPPSDTEAFF. This rearrangement joins TRBV15 to TRBJ1-1, with D unclear. Trimming shortened V by 5 bases and J by 3 bases, and 16 bases separated the two germline ends. The germline gives CDR1 LNHNV, CDR2 YYDKDF (reference sequence). CDR3 size: 15 residues.

The rearrangement links TRBV18 to TRBJ2-7, with 8 bases aligning to TRBD1. After removal of 5 bases from V and 2 bases from J, the junction contained 5 bases not matched to a gene. Germline CDR1 KGHSH, CDR2 LQKENI. This CDR3 contains 14 residues. The CDR3 DNA reads as TGTGCCAGCTCAGTAACAGGGGGGCCCTACGAGCAGTACTTC. It specifies CASSVTGGPYEQYF.